A selection of T cell receptor beta chains follows, all from one sample in a study of T-cell memory formation after mild COVID-19. One entry per CDR3 protein, called by TCRdb with MiXCR from the 5' RACE reads. Counted here are fewer than 650,000 distinct CDR3 sequences, 17% occurring once; the ten biggest clones make up just over 8%. The sample taken for sequencing was PBMCs or a T cell subset sorted from them (not recorded which). These receptors were collected from an adult woman who had mild COVID-19 (a few samples of this study predate the infection). Cell type and time point are not known. The CDR3 runs from the conserved cysteine through the conserved F or W. Each record gives: J gene, V gene, CDR3 protein.

j_call: TRBJ2-3; v_call: TRBV7-8; cdr3_aa: CASSPDRAGGGDTQYF
j_call: TRBJ2-7; v_call: TRBV29-1; cdr3_aa: CSVGQSSYEQYF
j_call: TRBJ2-2; v_call: TRBV6-5; cdr3_aa: CASSYSFQGIDTGELFF
j_call: TRBJ2-7; v_call: TRBV10-3; cdr3_aa: CAISDPTSGPQEQYF
j_call: TRBJ1-1; v_call: TRBV5-6; cdr3_aa: CASSGVNLNTEAFF
j_call: TRBJ2-2; v_call: TRBV2; cdr3_aa: CASRDRALFPNTGELFF
j_call: TRBJ2-7; v_call: TRBV5-1; cdr3_aa: CASSLAHDSFYEQYF
j_call: TRBJ2-7; v_call: TRBV7-9; cdr3_aa: CASSPPAGHSYEQYF
j_call: TRBJ2-3; v_call: TRBV20-1; cdr3_aa: CSASLQTDTQYF
j_call: TRBJ2-1; v_call: TRBV12-3/TRBV12-4; cdr3_aa: CASSSPGHNEQFF
j_call: TRBJ2-2; v_call: TRBV6-6; cdr3_aa: CASRTERPMRNTGELFF
j_call: TRBJ1-5; v_call: TRBV20-1; cdr3_aa: CSARDGDQPQHF
j_call: TRBJ1-1; v_call: TRBV27; cdr3_aa: CASSGGGWDTEAFF
j_call: TRBJ1-6; v_call: TRBV5-5; cdr3_aa: CASSSGQEMGSPLHF
j_call: TRBJ1-5; v_call: TRBV3-1; cdr3_aa: CASSLSGEEDQPQHF
j_call: TRBJ2-5; v_call: TRBV29-1; cdr3_aa: CSVGVGRETQYF
j_call: TRBJ2-5; v_call: TRBV7-8; cdr3_aa: CASSRRIQETQYF
j_call: TRBJ1-4; v_call: TRBV12-5; cdr3_aa: CASGPGDEKLFF
j_call: TRBJ1-1; v_call: TRBV5-6; cdr3_aa: CASSFLDRAEAFF
j_call: TRBJ2-7; v_call: TRBV6-5; cdr3_aa: CASSSGTIGGEQYF
j_call: TRBJ2-5; v_call: TRBV14; cdr3_aa: CASPCRTETLAGDAQETQYF
j_call: TRBJ2-1; v_call: TRBV12-3/TRBV12-4; cdr3_aa: CASSLVEGRYYNEQFF
j_call: TRBJ2-7; v_call: TRBV27; cdr3_aa: CASSFGQGLGEQYF
j_call: TRBJ2-7; v_call: TRBV7-3; cdr3_aa: CASSLGPRGGGHEQYF
j_call: TRBJ2-1; v_call: TRBV20-1; cdr3_aa: CSAITGTGKFF
j_call: TRBJ1-1; v_call: TRBV13; cdr3_aa: CASSPFPTGRDTEAFF
j_call: TRBJ2-5; v_call: TRBV7-8; cdr3_aa: CASSPRRTGTKTQYF
j_call: TRBJ2-2; v_call: TRBV5-4; cdr3_aa: CASSLDVGANTGELFF
j_call: TRBJ1-2; v_call: TRBV7-3; cdr3_aa: CASSLPGYDGYTF
j_call: TRBJ1-2; v_call: TRBV18; cdr3_aa: CASSPPSSGANYGYTF
j_call: TRBJ2-5; v_call: TRBV2; cdr3_aa: CASSVSLSQETQYF
j_call: TRBJ2-2; v_call: TRBV7-3; cdr3_aa: CASSFSRDRAITGELFF
j_call: TRBJ1-2; v_call: TRBV12-3/TRBV12-4; cdr3_aa: CASSFSSGQGARRGYTF
j_call: TRBJ1-6; v_call: TRBV21-1; cdr3_aa: CASSKPGFGSPLHF
j_call: TRBJ2-2; v_call: TRBV5-1; cdr3_aa: CASRGRPDTGELFF
j_call: TRBJ1-2; v_call: TRBV9; cdr3_aa: CASSSTPFSAYGYTF
j_call: TRBJ2-5; v_call: TRBV12-3/TRBV12-4; cdr3_aa: CASSRIAGAGETQYF
j_call: TRBJ1-2; v_call: TRBV12-3/TRBV12-4; cdr3_aa: CASSLEGAGNYGYTF
j_call: TRBJ2-3; v_call: TRBV7-8; cdr3_aa: CASSNARATTRDTQYF
j_call: TRBJ1-4; v_call: TRBV27; cdr3_aa: CASRRGSKGEKLFF
j_call: TRBJ2-3; v_call: TRBV2; cdr3_aa: CASLRDNTDTQYF
j_call: TRBJ2-1; v_call: TRBV10-3; cdr3_aa: CAISESAGLSYNEQFF
j_call: TRBJ2-1; v_call: TRBV4-2; cdr3_aa: CASSQDLSGGPAYNEQFF
j_call: TRBJ2-7; v_call: TRBV2; cdr3_aa: CASSEDQAEELQWAYEQYF